These 3 T cell receptor beta chains originate from one sample sequenced in a study of cytomegalovirus exposure and HLA in healthy donors. PCR amplification relied on 60 Vbeta primers (plus 13 Jbeta primers). Libraries were prepared by immunoSEQ multiplex PCR; TCRdb keeps only in-frame clonotypes and omits some of them. The table includes over 100,000 clones, about 70% detected once. The specimen was PBMCs. These receptor sequences come from a man aged 25 to 40 in good health and CMV-seropositive.

CDR3 coding DNA: TGTGCCAGCAGTTTCTACCGGACAGCCAATGAAAAACTGTTTTTT. This sequence encodes CASSFYRTANEKLFF. The rearrangement links TRBV6-5 to TRBJ1-4; D is perhaps TRBD1 (6 bases). V lost 4 bases to trimming and J lost 5 bases, with 14 bases between them. This CDR3 has 15 residues. Looked up from germline, CDR1 is MNHEY and CDR2 is SVGAGI.

This clone appeared a few times. The J gene is TRBJ2-7, the V gene TRBV28; unclear D gene. This CDR3 has 11 residues. Germline V gene sequence: CDR1 MDHEN, CDR2 SYDVKM. Trimming removed 4 bases from V and 3 bases from J, with 4 bases in between. CDR3 in amino acids: CASSSRYEQYF. The CDR3 DNA follows: TGTGCCAGCAGTTCCCGCTACGAGCAGTACTTC.

DNA for the CDR3: TGCGCCAGCAGCTGGGAACAGGGGGCAGGCGGCTACACCTTC. Amino acids: CASSWEQGAGGYTF. This chain links TRBV5-1 with TRBJ1-2; 9 nucleotides match TRBD1. CDR3 length: 14 residues. V trimming: 3 bases; J trimming: 8 bases; junction bases outside the gene matches: 8. Germline V gene sequence: CDR1 SGHRS, CDR2 YFSETQ.